Each of the 11 T cell receptor beta chains below was sequenced from the same sample in a study of shared clonotypes between healthy human individuals. Assay: immunoSEQ multiplex PCR; the TCRdb copy retains only in-frame clones and omits some. The table shows about 2 million clones, with about 95% occurring only once. The source material was naive CD4+ T cells sorted from blood. This sample's subset: CD45RA+ positively selected. The receptor source for this set is a man between 18 and 35 years old in good health.

The V and J genes are TRBV21-1 and TRBJ2-3; the table gives TRBD2 as D, unverified against the DNA. TRBV21-1 is tagged as a pseudogene. This CDR3 spans 19 amino acids. CDR3 sequence reads: CASSKAGTSGRGDTDTQYF. For the CDR3, the DNA is TGTGCCAGCAGCAAAGCGGGGACTAGCGGGAGAGGGGACACAGATACGCAGTATTTT.

This sequence joins TRBV29-1 and TRBJ1-1, with D uncertain. Per the germline V gene, CDR1 is SQVTM and CDR2 is ANQGSEA. There are 12 residues in the CDR3. The germline V and J ends were trimmed by 4 bases and 7 bases, with 13 bases remaining between them. DNA for the CDR3: TGCAGCGTTGTGGCCACTGGAGGTGAAGCTTTCTTT. It translates to CSVVATGGEAFF.

V and J are TRBV11-2 and TRBJ1-5; 9 nucleotides align to TRBD1. The germline CDR1 and CDR2 sequences are SGHAT and FQNNGV. V was clipped by 0 bases and J by 5 bases; unmatched bases: 5. The CDR3 sequence is 16 residues long. The CDR3 region is CASSLELGTGYQPQHF. The CDR3 region has the DNA TGTGCCAGCAGCTTAGAATTAGGGACAGGGTATCAGCCCCAGCATTTT.

This clone was seen a handful of times. V gene TRBV27 combines with J gene TRBJ2-5, with 12 bases identical to TRBD2. Matching the DNA end better, TRBJ2-7 makes the J call doubtful. The CDR3 spans 15 residues. Germline CDR1 and CDR2: MNHEY and SMNVEV (reference sequence). This CDR3 is CASSFLAGGSYEQYF. DNA for the CDR3: TGTGCCAGCAGTTTCCTAGCGGGAGGGTCCTACGAGCAGTACTTC.

The chain links TRBV27 to TRBJ2-3; D might be TRBD1 (6 bases). The V end was cut by 5 bases, the J end by 0 bases, with 12 bases between. This CDR3 has 15 residues. The germline V gene has CDR1 MNHEY and CDR2 SMNVEV (reference sequence). CDR3 DNA sequence: TGTGCCAGCAGTCCCGGGACACCCAGCACAGATACGCAGTATTTT. Encoded protein: CASSPGTPSTDTQYF.

This chain connects TRBV19 to TRBJ1-2; the D is unclear. The CDR3 covers 14 residues. The V gene's germline CDR1 is LNHDA and CDR2 SQIVND (reference sequence). Trimming removed 3 bases from V and 2 bases from J, with 10 bases in between. The CDR3 DNA sequence: TGTGCCAGTAGTATGGCTCAGGCCAACTATGGCTACACCTTC. Translating gives CASSMAQANYGYTF.

The V call is TRBV7-9, the J call TRBJ1-4; possibly TRBD1 for D (5 bases). Trimming took 2 bases from V and 4 from J, leaving 14 bases between them. CDR3 length: 16 residues. In germline, CDR1 is SEHNR, CDR2 FQNEAQ (reference sequence). CDR3 sequence: CASSLFSGAFNEKLFF. Written as DNA, the CDR3 is TGTGCCAGCAGCTTATTCTCCGGGGCCTTTAATGAAAAACTGTTTTTT.

V usage is TRBV28 and J usage is TRBJ1-1, with no clear D. Per the germline V gene, CDR1 is MDHEN and CDR2 is SYDVKM. The germline V and J ends were trimmed by 2 bases and 0 bases, with 16 bases remaining between them. This CDR3 has 17 amino acids. The CDR3 loop is CASSLKYSGSLNTEAFF. The CDR3 nucleotides are TGTGCCAGCAGTTTAAAGTACTCCGGGAGTCTGAACACTGAAGCTTTCTTT.

This chain links TRBV10-3 with TRBJ2-1; TRBD2 agrees at 10 bases. The CDR3 contains 14 residues. After removal of 9 bases from V and 7 bases from J, the junction contained 9 bases not matched to a gene. Germline V gene data show CDR1 as ENHRY and CDR2 as SYGVKD. CDR3 sequence reads: CAMRAGGPENEQFF. CDR3 coding DNA: TGTGCCATGCGAGCGGGAGGGCCGGAGAATGAGCAGTTCTTC.

The rearrangement joins TRBV19 to TRBJ1-3; D uncertain. CDR1 and CDR2 (germline): LNHDA, SQIVND (reference sequence). This CDR3 is 12 amino acids long. The CDR3 nucleotides are TGTGGCGTACAGAGCTCTGGAAACACCATATATTTT. This translates into CGVQSSGNTIYF.

The gene calls are TRBV4-1 and TRBJ2-1; TRBD2 agrees at 9 bases. Germline CDR1 MGHRA, CDR2 YSYEKL. After removal of 4 bases from V and 7 bases from J, the junction contained 14 bases not matched to a gene. This CDR3 contains 17 residues. CDR3 nucleotides: TGCGCCAGCAGCCCCCCCCAACGGGGACTAGCACCGAATGAGCAGTTCTTC. Its protein product is CASSPPQRGLAPNEQFF.